These T cell receptor beta chains were read from a single sample in a study of cytomegalovirus exposure and HLA in healthy donors. Clones were sequenced by immunoSEQ multiplex PCR, and TCRdb holds only the in-frame ones, with some missing. The sample lists about 92,000 clones, around 84% occurring once. The sample was PBMCs. All receptors derive from a man younger than 30 in good health and CMV-seronegative. CDR3s include the opening cysteine and the closing phenylalanine or tryptophan. D genes are given only for firm matches. A row's size may be missing; if present it is once, few, many or a size class.

CDR3 protein: CASSVGGQKTDTQYF; CDR3 DNA: TGTGCCAGCAGCGTAGGGGGACAAAAGACAGATACGCAGTATTTT; J gene: TRBJ2-3; clone size: -; D gene: -; V gene: TRBV9
CDR3 protein: CSVIGQGGNTGELFF; CDR3 DNA: TGCAGCGTGATCGGACAGGGGGGGAACACCGGGGAGCTGTTTTTT; J gene: TRBJ2-2; clone size: -; D gene: TRBD1; V gene: TRBV29-1
CDR3 protein: CASSLGGLAGETDTQYF; CDR3 DNA: TGCGCCAGCAGCTTGGGGGGACTAGCGGGGGAAACAGATACGCAGTATTTT; J gene: TRBJ2-3; clone size: -; D gene: TRBD2; V gene: TRBV5-1
CDR3 protein: CAWGQGGTNQPQHF; CDR3 DNA: TGTGCCTGGGGTCAGGGGGGAACAAATCAGCCCCAGCATTTT; J gene: TRBJ1-5; clone size: -; D gene: TRBD1; V gene: TRBV30
CDR3 protein: CSALFQGSEKLFF; CDR3 DNA: TGCAGCGCCTTATTTCAGGGTAGCGAAAAACTGTTTTTT; J gene: TRBJ1-4; clone size: once; D gene: -; V gene: TRBV29-1
CDR3 protein: CASSWYRGANTGELFF; CDR3 DNA: TGTGCCAGCAGTTGGTACAGGGGGGCGAACACCGGGGAGCTGTTTTTT; J gene: TRBJ2-2; clone size: few; D gene: TRBD1; V gene: TRBV6-5
CDR3 protein: CASSLLGTGAWAFF; CDR3 DNA: TGTGCCAGCAGTTTATTAGGGACAGGGGCCTGGGCTTTCTTT; J gene: TRBJ1-1; clone size: -; D gene: TRBD1; V gene: TRBV27
CDR3 protein: CASSIGGGSTEAFF; CDR3 DNA: TGTGCCAGTAGTATAGGGGGAGGGAGCACTGAAGCTTTCTTT; J gene: TRBJ1-1; clone size: -; D gene: -; V gene: TRBV19
CDR3 protein: CASSPPGRGGQPFF; CDR3 DNA: TGTGCCAGCAGCCCCCCGGGGCGGGGAGGGCAACCTTTCTTT; J gene: TRBJ1-1; clone size: -; D gene: -; V gene: TRBV4-2
CDR3 protein: CASSAPETVNQETQYF; CDR3 DNA: TGTGCCAGCAGCGCTCCGGAGACAGTTAACCAAGAGACCCAGTACTTC; J gene: TRBJ2-5; clone size: -; D gene: -; V gene: TRBV9
CDR3 protein: CASSPRRGWDTEAFF; CDR3 DNA: TGTGCCAGCAGTCCGCGACGGGGGTGGGACACTGAAGCTTTCTTT; J gene: TRBJ1-1; clone size: -; D gene: -; V gene: TRBV27
CDR3 protein: CASSAGPFRGQGENTDTQYF; CDR3 DNA: TGTGCCAGCAGCGCCGGGCCCTTCAGGGGGCAGGGGGAGAACACAGATACGCAGTATTTT; J gene: TRBJ2-3; clone size: -; D gene: TRBD1; V gene: TRBV9
CDR3 protein: CASSSGTGLGAYEQYF; CDR3 DNA: TGCGCCAGCAGCTCCGGGACAGGGCTTGGGGCCTACGAGCAGTACTTC; J gene: TRBJ2-7; clone size: once; D gene: TRBD1; V gene: TRBV5-1
CDR3 protein: CASTPLGSTEAFF; CDR3 DNA: TGCGCCAGCACCCCGCTGGGGAGCACTGAAGCTTTCTTT; J gene: TRBJ1-1; clone size: -; D gene: -; V gene: TRBV5-1
CDR3 protein: CASRPRDRGTDTQYF; CDR3 DNA: TGTGCCAGCAGGCCCCGGGACAGGGGCACAGATACGCAGTATTTT; J gene: TRBJ2-3; clone size: -; D gene: TRBD1; V gene: TRBV6-6
CDR3 protein: CASSYGRQSGEQYF; CDR3 DNA: TGTGCCAGCAGTTACGGGCGGCAGAGCGGCGAGCAGTACTTC; J gene: TRBJ2-7; clone size: -; D gene: -; V gene: TRBV6-5
CDR3 protein: CASWVIRQGYTEAFF; CDR3 DNA: TGTGCCAGTTGGGTTATCCGGCAGGGATACACTGAAGCTTTCTTT; J gene: TRBJ1-1; clone size: -; D gene: -; V gene: TRBV19
CDR3 protein: CASSLGTRTGQNIQYF; CDR3 DNA: TGTGCCAGCAGCCTAGGAACTCGGACAGGTCAAAACATTCAGTACTTC; J gene: TRBJ2-4; clone size: -; D gene: TRBD1; V gene: TRBV7-6
CDR3 protein: CASSVDRVRTGELFF; CDR3 DNA: TGTGCCAGCAGCGTAGACAGGGTTCGGACCGGGGAGCTGTTTTTT; J gene: TRBJ2-2; clone size: -; D gene: -; V gene: TRBV9
CDR3 protein: CASSSRTGRNTGELFF; CDR3 DNA: TGCGCCAGCAGCTCCAGGACAGGGCGTAACACCGGGGAGCTGTTTTTT; J gene: TRBJ2-2; clone size: -; D gene: TRBD1; V gene: TRBV5-1
CDR3 protein: CASRGLREKLFF; CDR3 DNA: TGTGCCAGCAGAGGACTGAGGGAGAAACTGTTTTTT; J gene: TRBJ1-4; clone size: -; D gene: -; V gene: TRBV6-5
CDR3 protein: CASSYRVLNHYEQYF; CDR3 DNA: TGTGCCAGCAGCTACAGGGTCCTTAACCACTACGAGCAGTACTTC; J gene: TRBJ2-7; clone size: -; D gene: -; V gene: TRBV5-4
CDR3 protein: CASSSDRASSGNTIYF; CDR3 DNA: TGTGCCAGCAGCTCAGACCGAGCGAGCTCTGGAAACACCATATATTTT; J gene: TRBJ1-3; clone size: -; D gene: -; V gene: TRBV5-8
CDR3 protein: CASSFAGTGGYEQYF; CDR3 DNA: TGTGCCAGTAGTTTTGCCGGGACAGGGGGTTACGAGCAGTACTTC; J gene: TRBJ2-7; clone size: -; D gene: TRBD1; V gene: TRBV19
CDR3 protein: CASRGLNTETQYF; CDR3 DNA: TGTGCCAGCAGGGGGCTAAATACAGAGACCCAGTACTTC; J gene: TRBJ2-5; clone size: -; D gene: -; V gene: TRBV6-1
CDR3 protein: CASSRSGSLQETQYF; CDR3 DNA: TGCGCCAGCAGTCGCTCCGGGAGCCTACAAGAGACCCAGTACTTC; J gene: TRBJ2-5; clone size: -; D gene: -; V gene: TRBV5-1
CDR3 protein: CASSLGGTVDTQYF; CDR3 DNA: TGTGCCAGCAGCCTGGGGGGGACCGTGGATACGCAGTATTTT; J gene: TRBJ2-3; clone size: -; D gene: TRBD2; V gene: TRBV14
CDR3 protein: CASNQGQGPVYEQYF; CDR3 DNA: TGCGCCAGCAATCAGGGACAGGGTCCCGTCTACGAGCAGTACTTC; J gene: TRBJ2-7; clone size: -; D gene: TRBD1; V gene: TRBV10-1
CDR3 protein: CASSTTPSEASSQYF; CDR3 DNA: TGTGCCAGTAGTACCACACCCAGCGAGGCTTCGTCCCAGTACTTC; J gene: TRBJ2-5; clone size: -; D gene: -; V gene: TRBV19
CDR3 protein: CASSYVLAGSTDTQYF; CDR3 DNA: TGTGCCAGCAGTTACGTCCTAGCGGGGAGCACAGATACGCAGTATTTT; J gene: TRBJ2-3; clone size: -; D gene: TRBD2; V gene: TRBV6-6
CDR3 protein: CASSSGQRTSSGHF; CDR3 DNA: TGTGCCAGCAGCTCGGGACAGCGCACGAGCAGCGGGCACTTC; J gene: TRBJ2-7; clone size: few; D gene: -; V gene: TRBV7-8
CDR3 protein: CASSLGEGVPNEKLFF; CDR3 DNA: TGCGCCAGCAGCTTGGGTGAAGGGGTTCCGAATGAAAAACTGTTTTTT; J gene: TRBJ1-4; clone size: -; D gene: -; V gene: TRBV5-1
CDR3 protein: CASSPRQGINEKLFF; CDR3 DNA: TGTGCCAGCAGCCCGAGACAGGGAATTAATGAAAAACTGTTTTTT; J gene: TRBJ1-4; clone size: once; D gene: TRBD1; V gene: TRBV7-9
CDR3 protein: CASRRPGANYGYTF; CDR3 DNA: TGTGCCAGTAGACGCCCAGGGGCTAACTATGGCTACACCTTC; J gene: TRBJ1-2; clone size: -; D gene: -; V gene: TRBV19
CDR3 protein: CAKGAATDTQYF; CDR3 DNA: TGTGCCAAAGGGGCGGCTACAGATACGCAGTATTTT; J gene: TRBJ2-3; clone size: once; D gene: -; V gene: TRBV7-9
CDR3 protein: CASSYKETQYF; CDR3 DNA: TGCGCCAGCAGCTATAAAGAGACCCAGTACTTC; J gene: TRBJ2-5; clone size: -; D gene: -; V gene: TRBV5-1
CDR3 protein: CASSLDRRGETQYF; CDR3 DNA: TGTGCCAGCAGCTTAGATCGAAGGGGAGAGACCCAGTACTTC; J gene: TRBJ2-5; clone size: once; D gene: -; V gene: TRBV11-2
CDR3 protein: CSSSLDAGGIDTIYF; CDR3 DNA: TGTTCCAGCAGCTTAGACGCGGGGGGAATAGACACCATATATTTT; J gene: TRBJ1-3; clone size: -; D gene: -; V gene: TRBV7-9
CDR3 protein: CASSPRGGGEQYF; CDR3 DNA: TGTGCCAGCAGCCCGCGGGGAGGAGGCGAGCAGTACTTC; J gene: TRBJ2-7; clone size: -; D gene: -; V gene: TRBV7-3
CDR3 protein: CASSYTGSYEQYF; CDR3 DNA: TGTGCCAGCAGTTACACAGGCTCCTACGAGCAGTACTTC; J gene: TRBJ2-7; clone size: -; D gene: -; V gene: TRBV6-6
CDR3 protein: CASSLELPSGTASYEQYF; CDR3 DNA: TGTGCCAGCAGTTTAGAATTACCCTCCGGGACAGCATCATACGAGCAGTACTTC; J gene: TRBJ2-7; clone size: once; D gene: TRBD1; V gene: TRBV27
CDR3 protein: CASSFTGQPQHF; CDR3 DNA: TGTGCCAGCAGCTTTACGGGTCAGCCCCAGCATTTT; J gene: TRBJ1-5; clone size: -; D gene: -; V gene: TRBV5-6
CDR3 protein: CAWSVSGETQYF; CDR3 DNA: TGTGCCTGGAGTGTTAGTGGAGAGACCCAGTACTTC; J gene: TRBJ2-5; clone size: -; D gene: -; V gene: TRBV30
CDR3 protein: CASRLGTGSYNEQFF; CDR3 DNA: TGTGCCAGCAGATTGGGGACAGGGTCTTACAATGAGCAGTTCTTC; J gene: TRBJ2-1; clone size: -; D gene: TRBD1; V gene: TRBV5-6
CDR3 protein: CASSPSVVSQPQHF; CDR3 DNA: TGTGCCAGCTCACCTTCGGTGGTCTCTCAGCCCCAGCATTTT; J gene: TRBJ1-5; clone size: few; D gene: -; V gene: TRBV18
CDR3 protein: CASSLEGPLTYNEQFF; CDR3 DNA: TGCGCCAGCAGCTTGGAGGGGCCTCTAACCTACAATGAGCAGTTCTTC; J gene: TRBJ2-1; clone size: -; D gene: -; V gene: TRBV5-1
CDR3 protein: CASGLIQGLGNYGYTF; CDR3 DNA: TGTGCTAGTGGTTTGATACAGGGGTTGGGTAACTATGGCTACACCTTC; J gene: TRBJ1-2; clone size: -; D gene: TRBD1; V gene: TRBV12-5
CDR3 protein: CASSLSRGINEQFF; CDR3 DNA: TGTGCCAGCAGCCTATCTAGGGGTATCAATGAGCAGTTCTTC; J gene: TRBJ2-1; clone size: -; D gene: -; V gene: TRBV9
CDR3 protein: CASSEFRGYRGYTF; CDR3 DNA: TGTGCCAGCAGCGAGTTCAGGGGCTACCGAGGCTACACCTTC; J gene: TRBJ1-2; clone size: -; D gene: -; V gene: TRBV5-6
CDR3 protein: CASSFVLGQGTDTQYF; CDR3 DNA: TGTGCCAGCAGTTTTGTGTTGGGACAGGGCACAGATACGCAGTATTTT; J gene: TRBJ2-3; clone size: -; D gene: TRBD1; V gene: TRBV27